The clone carrying this T cell receptor (beta chain) was recorded only once. Other nucleotide sequences in the sample specify the same CDR3. The data are from a study of blood T cell repertoires in COVID-19. Study-level information: T cells, B-cell-depleted T cells, or PBMCs provided the cDNA or gDNA that served as material.

Recruits, aged about 18 to 100 years, lived in 20 to 30 US areas. The J segment lost 3 bases and the V segment lost 6 bases, leaving 2 bases of the junction unmatched. The CDR3 consists of 13 residues. Germline V CDR1 and CDR2: MNHEY, SVGAGI. Per the study methods: Using reference gene primer amplification, nucleated cell counts were estimated. The protocol was immunoSEQ multiplex PCR, while the TCRdb copy is restricted to in-frame clones and leaves out a portion. That table is the source of V, J and clone size, and D and trimming were worked out from the DNA. Of fewer than 450,000 clones listed, less than 95% are singletons.

The material sequenced was PBMCs or T cells enriched from blood (not recorded which). This receptor was identified in a man aged 18 to 29 who had recovered from COVID-19. This chain connects TRBV6-5 to TRBJ1-2, with 9 nucleotides matching TRBD1. The CDR3 DNA follows: TGTGCCAGCAGAAGGACAGGGGACTATGGCTACACCTTC. This codes for CASRRTGDYGYTF.